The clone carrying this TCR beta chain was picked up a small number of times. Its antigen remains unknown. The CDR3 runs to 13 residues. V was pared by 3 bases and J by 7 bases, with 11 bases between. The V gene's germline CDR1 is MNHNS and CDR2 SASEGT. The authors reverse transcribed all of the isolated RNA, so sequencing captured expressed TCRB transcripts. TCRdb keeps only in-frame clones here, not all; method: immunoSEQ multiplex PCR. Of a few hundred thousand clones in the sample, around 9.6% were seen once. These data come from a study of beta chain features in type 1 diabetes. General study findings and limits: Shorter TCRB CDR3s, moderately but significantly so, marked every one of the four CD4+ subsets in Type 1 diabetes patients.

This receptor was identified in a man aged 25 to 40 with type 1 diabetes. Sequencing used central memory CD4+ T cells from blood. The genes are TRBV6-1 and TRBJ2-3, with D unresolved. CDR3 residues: CASSDPLINTQYF. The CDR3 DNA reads TGTGCCAGCAGTGATCCCCTGATCAATACGCAGTATTTT.